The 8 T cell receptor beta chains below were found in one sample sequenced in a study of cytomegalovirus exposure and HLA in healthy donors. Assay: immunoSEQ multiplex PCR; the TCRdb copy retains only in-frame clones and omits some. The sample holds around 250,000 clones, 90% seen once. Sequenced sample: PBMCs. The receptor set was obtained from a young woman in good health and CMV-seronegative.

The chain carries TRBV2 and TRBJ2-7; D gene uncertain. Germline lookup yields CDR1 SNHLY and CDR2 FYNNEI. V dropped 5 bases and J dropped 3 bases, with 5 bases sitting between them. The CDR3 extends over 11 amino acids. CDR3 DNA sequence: TGTGCCAGCAGTTCGAACTACGAGCAGTACGTC. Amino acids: CASSSNYEQYV.

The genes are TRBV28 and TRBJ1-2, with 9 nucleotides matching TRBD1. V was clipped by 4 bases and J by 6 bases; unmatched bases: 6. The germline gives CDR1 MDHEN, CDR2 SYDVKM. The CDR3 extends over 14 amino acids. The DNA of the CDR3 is TGTGCCAGCAGTTCGCGGGACAGGGTGGATGGCTACACCTTC. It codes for CASSSRDRVDGYTF.

In nucleotides, the CDR3 is TGTGCCAGCAGTTTTGTGACACCGAACACTGAAGCTTTCTTT. This gives the protein CASSFVTPNTEAFF. The chain has TRBV28 and TRBJ1-1; D call uncertain. CDR3 length: 14 residues. Germline V gene data show CDR1 as MDHEN and CDR2 as SYDVKM. With 3 bases removed from V and 1 base from J, the gap between germline ends came to 9 bases.

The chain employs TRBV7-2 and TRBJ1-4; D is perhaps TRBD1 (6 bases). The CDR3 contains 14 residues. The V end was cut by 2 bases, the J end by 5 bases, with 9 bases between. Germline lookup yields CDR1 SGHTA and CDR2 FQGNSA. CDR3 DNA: TGTGCCAGCAGCTTATCAGGGGCCAATGAAAAACTGTTTTTT. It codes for CASSLSGANEKLFF. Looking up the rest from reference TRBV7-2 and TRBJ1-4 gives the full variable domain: GAGVSQSPSNKVTEKGKDVELRCDPISGHTALYWYRQSLGQGLEFLIYFQGNSAPDKSGLPSDRFSAERTGGSVSTLTIQRTQQEDSAVYLCASSLSGANEKLFFGSGTQLSVL.

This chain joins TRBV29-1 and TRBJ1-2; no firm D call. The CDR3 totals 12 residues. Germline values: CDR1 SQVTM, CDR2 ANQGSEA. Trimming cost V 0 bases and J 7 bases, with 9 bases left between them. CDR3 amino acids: CSVEEEGSGYTF. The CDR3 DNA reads TGCAGCGTTGAAGAGGAGGGTTCTGGCTACACCTTC.

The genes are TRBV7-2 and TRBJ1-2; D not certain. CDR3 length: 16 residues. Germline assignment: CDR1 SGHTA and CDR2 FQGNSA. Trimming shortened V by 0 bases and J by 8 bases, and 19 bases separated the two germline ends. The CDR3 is CASSLAGRAGYQGYTF. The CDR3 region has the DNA TGTGCCAGCAGCTTAGCTGGCCGGGCGGGGTATCAGGGCTACACCTTC.

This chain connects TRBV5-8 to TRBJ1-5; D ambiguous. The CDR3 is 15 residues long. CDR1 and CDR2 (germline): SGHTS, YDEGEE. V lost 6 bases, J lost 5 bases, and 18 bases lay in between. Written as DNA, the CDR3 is TGTGCCAGCACCACCACGGGGAGTGGCTATCAGCCCCAGCATTTT. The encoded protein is CASTTTGSGYQPQHF.

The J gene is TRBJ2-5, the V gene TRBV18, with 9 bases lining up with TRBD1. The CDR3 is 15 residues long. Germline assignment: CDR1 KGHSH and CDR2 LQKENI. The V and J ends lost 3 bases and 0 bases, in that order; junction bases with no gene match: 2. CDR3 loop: CASSPGTGNQETQYF. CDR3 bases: TGTGCCAGCTCACCCGGGACAGGGAACCAAGAGACCCAGTACTTC.